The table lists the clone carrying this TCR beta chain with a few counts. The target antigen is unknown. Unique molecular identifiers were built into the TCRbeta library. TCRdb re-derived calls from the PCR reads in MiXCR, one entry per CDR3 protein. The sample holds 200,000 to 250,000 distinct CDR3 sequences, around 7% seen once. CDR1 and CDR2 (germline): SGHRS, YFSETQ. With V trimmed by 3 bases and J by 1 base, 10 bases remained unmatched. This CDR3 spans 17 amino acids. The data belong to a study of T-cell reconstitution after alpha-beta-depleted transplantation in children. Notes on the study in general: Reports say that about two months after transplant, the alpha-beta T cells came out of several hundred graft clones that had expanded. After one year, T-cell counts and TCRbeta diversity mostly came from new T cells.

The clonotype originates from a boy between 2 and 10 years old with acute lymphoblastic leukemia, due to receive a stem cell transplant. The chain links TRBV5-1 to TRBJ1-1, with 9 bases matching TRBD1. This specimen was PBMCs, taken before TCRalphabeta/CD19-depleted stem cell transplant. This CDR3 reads CASSWRQGVIGNTEAFF. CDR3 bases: TGCGCCAGCAGCTGGAGACAGGGGGTGATTGGGAACACTGAAGCTTTCTTT. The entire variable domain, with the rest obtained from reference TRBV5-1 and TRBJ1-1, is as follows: KAGVTQTPRYLIKTRGQQVTLSCSPISGHRSVSWYQQTPGQGLQFLFEYFSETQRNKGNFPGRFSGRQFSNSRSEMNVSTLELGDSALYLCASSWRQGVIGNTEAFFGQGTRLTVV.